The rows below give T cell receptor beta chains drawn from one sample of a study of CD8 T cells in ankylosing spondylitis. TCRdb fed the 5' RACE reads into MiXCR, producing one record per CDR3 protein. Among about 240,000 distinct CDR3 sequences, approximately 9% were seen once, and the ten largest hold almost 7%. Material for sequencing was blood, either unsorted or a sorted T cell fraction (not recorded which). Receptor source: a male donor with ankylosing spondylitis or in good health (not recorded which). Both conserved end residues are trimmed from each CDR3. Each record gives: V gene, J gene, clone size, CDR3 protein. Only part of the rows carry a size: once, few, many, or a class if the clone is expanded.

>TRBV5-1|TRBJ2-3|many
ASSLEGPSPTDTQY
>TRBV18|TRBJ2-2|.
ASSLTGPANTGELF
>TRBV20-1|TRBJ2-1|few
SARGGGLALYNEQF
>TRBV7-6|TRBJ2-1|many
ASSKGPLGNEQF
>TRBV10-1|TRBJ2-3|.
ASSDRAGFADTQY
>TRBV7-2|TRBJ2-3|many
ASSPGLRTDTQY
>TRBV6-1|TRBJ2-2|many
ASSQTGLSTGELF
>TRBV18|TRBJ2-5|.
ASSPPGFQETQY
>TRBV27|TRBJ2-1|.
ASSLHYLSSYNEQF
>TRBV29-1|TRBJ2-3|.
SVEDPQRVTDTQY
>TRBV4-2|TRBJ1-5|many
ASSHGDGSNQPQH
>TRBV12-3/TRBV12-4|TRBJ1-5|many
ASSADRGRGNQPQH
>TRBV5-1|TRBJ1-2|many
ASSLRTGKENGYT
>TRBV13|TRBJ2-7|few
ASSLGVRGFNEQY
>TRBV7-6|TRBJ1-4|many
ASSLGQLPGEKLF
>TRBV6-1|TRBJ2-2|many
ASSQPGGEADTGELF
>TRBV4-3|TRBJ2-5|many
ASSQDAGPGETQY
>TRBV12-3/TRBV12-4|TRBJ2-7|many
ASSRYGTDPSYEQY
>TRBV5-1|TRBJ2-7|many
ASSLGQGTPSSYEQY
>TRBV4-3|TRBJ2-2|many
ASSQGPQGSAGELF
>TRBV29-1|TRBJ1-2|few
SVEDRYDYGYT